One sample yielded the 22 T cell receptor beta chains listed below, sequenced in a study of cytomegalovirus exposure and HLA in healthy donors. In the PCR, 60 Vbeta and 13 Jbeta primers were used. Produced via immunoSEQ multiplex PCR; TCRdb's table is partial and in-frame only. The sample has around 72,000 clones; roughly 79% are singletons. Sequences were obtained from PBMCs. These receptors were taken from a man in his fifties or sixties in good health and CMV-seronegative.

The chain couples TRBV29-1 to TRBJ1-1; D uncertain. V lost 2 bases, J lost 6 bases, and 10 bases lay in between. Germline V gives CDR1 SQVTM, CDR2 ANQGSEA. This CDR3 has 12 amino acids. As DNA, the CDR3 is TGCAGCGTTGAATCAGTATTGGCTGAAGCTTTCTTT. This encodes CSVESVLAEAFF. The variable domain in full, completed from reference TRBV29-1 and TRBJ1-1, reads SAVISQKPSRDICQRGTSLTIQCQVDSQVTMMFWYRQQPGQSLTLIATANQGSEATYESGFVIDKFPISRPNLTFSTLTVSNMSPEDSSIYLCSVESVLAEAFFGQGTRLTVV.

The rearrangement uses TRBV5-1 and TRBJ2-7; maybe TRBD1 (6 bases). Germline CDR1 and CDR2: SGHRS and YFSETQ. CDR3 size: 15 residues. The V gene lost 6 bases and the J gene lost 0 bases, with 16 bases spanning the gap. The CDR3 loop reads CASKPGTPSSYEQYF. For the CDR3, the DNA is TGCGCCAGCAAACCCGGGACACCGAGCTCCTACGAGCAGTACTTC.

The rearrangement joins TRBV5-1 to TRBJ2-1; 11 nucleotides line up with TRBD2. Losses at the gene ends were 0 bases for V and 3 bases for J; bases not matched to a gene: 11. CDR1 SGHRS and CDR2 YFSETQ come from the germline V gene. The CDR3 is 19 amino acids. Here the CDR3 reads CASSLVLASGGRHYNEQFF. CDR3 DNA: TGCGCCAGCAGCTTGGTTCTCGCTAGCGGGGGGCGGCACTACAATGAGCAGTTCTTC.

The chain has TRBV2 and TRBJ1-2; the D is unclear. Germline V lookup: CDR1 SNHLY, CDR2 FYNNEI. Trimming left V 5 bases short and J 2 bases short, with 9 bases between. The CDR3 contains 13 residues. CDR3 nucleotides: TGTGCCAGCAGTAGTCAGGCCAACTATGGCTACACCTTC. Its translation: CASSSQANYGYTF.

This clone has a single count. The chain is built from TRBV27 and TRBJ1-5; TRBD1 matches 8 bases. V dropped 5 bases and J dropped 9; count of bases not matched to a gene: 6. This CDR3 has 13 amino acids. Germline values: CDR1 MNHEY, CDR2 SMNVEV (reference sequence). In nucleotides, the CDR3 is TGTGCCAGCAGTGACAGGGGCCTAGGGCCCCAGCATTTT. Translation gives CASSDRGLGPQHF.

The chain joins TRBV4-3 to TRBJ2-3; possible D gene TRBD2, 6 bases. The CDR3 contains 17 residues. V was shortened by 1 base and J by 2 bases, with 16 bases between the two germline ends. Germline loops: CDR1 LGHNA, CDR2 YSLEER. CDR3 nucleotides: TGCGCCAGCAGCCAAGGTGGAGCGGGTCCAGCCACAGATACGCAGTATTTT. It translates to CASSQGGAGPATDTQYF.

The chain's CDR3 is CASSPTGGAGADTQYF. The DNA for the CDR3 is TGTGCCAGCAGCCCCACAGGGGGCGCCGGTGCAGATACGCAGTATTTT. The chain recombines TRBV7-2 with TRBJ2-3, with 9 bases fitting TRBD1. Trimming removed 5 bases from V and 4 bases from J; junction bases left unmatched: 10. This CDR3 spans 16 amino acids. Germline-derived CDR1 and CDR2 are SGHTA and FQGNSA.

The chain uses TRBV29-1 and TRBJ1-4, with TRBD1 matching over 8 bases. With 4 bases clipped from V and 8 bases from J, the junction kept 6 bases outside the gene matches. CDR1 SQVTM and CDR2 ANQGSEA come from the germline V gene. This CDR3 region has 13 residues. CDR3 sequence reads: CSVGRGRGEKLFF. The CDR3 nucleotides read TGCAGCGTTGGCAGGGGGCGCGGGGAAAAACTGTTTTTT.

This clone was detected once. The chain carries TRBV9 and TRBJ2-1; 9 positions agree with TRBD2. The ends lost 0 bases at V and 4 bases at J; junction bases unmatched: 11. This CDR3 spans 18 amino acids. Germline V lookup: CDR1 SGDLS, CDR2 YYNGEE. Here the CDR3 reads CASSVVARGGGTYNEQFF. For the CDR3, the DNA is TGTGCCAGCAGCGTAGTAGCGCGGGGGGGCGGGACATACAATGAGCAGTTCTTC.

This chain joins TRBV15 and TRBJ1-2; D is unresolved. Trimming left V 0 bases short and J 8 bases short, with 25 bases between. The CDR3 extends over 18 amino acids. Germline assignment: CDR1 LNHNV and CDR2 YYDKDF (reference sequence). Written as DNA, the CDR3 is TGTGCCACCAGCAGAGATTTAACAGCGAGGCCTCCTGCGGGGGGCTACACCTTC. Its translation: CATSRDLTARPPAGGYTF.

This clone came up a few times. The rearrangement links TRBV10-1 to TRBJ2-7; D uncertain. The CDR3 is made up of 13 amino acids. With 6 bases removed from V and 7 bases from J, the gap between germline ends came to 16 bases. Germline CDR1 and CDR2: WNHNN and SYGVQD (reference sequence). CDR3 sequence reads: CASSLRNSREQYF. In DNA form, the CDR3 reads TGCGCCAGCAGCCTCCGAAATTCCCGGGAGCAGTACTTC.

V and J are TRBV11-2 and TRBJ2-7, with 12 bases matching TRBD1. Losses at the gene ends were 5 bases for V and 5 bases for J; bases not matched to a gene: 13. The germline V gene encodes CDR1 SGHAT and CDR2 FQNNGV. This CDR3 has 17 residues. CDR3 region: CASSEPRDRGLAHEQYF. The CDR3 region has the DNA TGTGCCAGCAGCGAGCCCCGGGACAGGGGGCTCGCCCACGAGCAGTACTTC.

This clone was detected only once. The CDR3 DNA follows: TGTGCCAGCTGTCATGGGAAACGGGGGGCCTACGAGCAGTACTTC. It encodes CASCHGKRGAYEQYF. This chain joins TRBV28 and TRBJ2-7; TRBD2 matches 7 bases. Per the germline V gene, CDR1 is MDHEN and CDR2 is SYDVKM. The junction had 12 bases not matched to a gene; V was cut back by 8 bases and J by 2 bases. This CDR3 region has 15 residues.

This chain uses TRBV7-9 with TRBJ1-6; 8 bases line up with TRBD1. The ends lost 2 bases at V and 7 bases at J; junction bases unmatched: 4. The CDR3 has 15 amino acids. The germline CDR1 and CDR2 sequences are SEHNR and FQNEAQ (reference sequence). The CDR3 coding sequence is TGTGCCAGCAGCTTAAGTGGACAGGGAAATTCACCCCTCCACTTT. Translated, it gives CASSLSGQGNSPLHF. Drawing the rest from reference TRBV7-9 and TRBJ1-6, the complete variable domain is DTGVSQNPRHKITKRGQNVTFRCDPISEHNRLYWYRQTLGQGPEFLTYFQNEAQLEKSRLLSDRFSAERPKGSFSTLEIQRTEQGDSAMYLCASSLSGQGNSPLHFGNGTRLTVT.

V and J are TRBV7-9 and TRBJ2-7; D might be TRBD1 (5 bases). This CDR3 contains 14 residues. V lost 3 bases and J lost 2, with 11 bases in between. Germline V lookup: CDR1 SEHNR, CDR2 FQNEAQ (reference sequence). For the CDR3, the DNA is TGTGCCAGCAGCTTGACAGCGACAACCTACGAGCAGTACTTC. Protein product: CASSLTATTYEQYF. Full variable domain (rest looked up from reference TRBV7-9 and TRBJ2-7): DTGVSQNPRHKITKRGQNVTFRCDPISEHNRLYWYRQTLGQGPEFLTYFQNEAQLEKSRLLSDRFSAERPKGSFSTLEIQRTEQGDSAMYLCASSLTATTYEQYFGPGTRLTVT.

The chain joins TRBV19 to TRBJ1-3, with TRBD1 matching over 7 bases. This CDR3 comprises 16 residues. Germline V lookup: CDR1 LNHDA, CDR2 SQIVND (reference sequence). V trimming: 5 bases; J trimming: 2 bases; junction bases outside the gene matches: 9. The CDR3 here is CASSPRQGTAGNTIYF. The DNA of the CDR3 is TGTGCCAGTAGTCCTCGACAGGGAACGGCTGGAAACACCATATATTTT.

The V and J genes are TRBV5-6 and TRBJ1-1; a weak D match, TRBD1 (6 bases). V was shortened by 3 bases and J by 10 bases, with 13 bases between the two germline ends. This CDR3 region has 12 residues. The germline V gene has CDR1 SGHDT and CDR2 YYEEEE. CDR3 DNA: TGTGCCAGCAGCTGGGTACAGGGTGGAGCTTTCTTT. Translation: CASSWVQGGAFF.

Turning to this clone: Distinct nucleotide sequences in the sample also encode this CDR3. The chain carries TRBV30 and TRBJ2-7; 8 bases line up with TRBD1. V was clipped by 3 bases and J by 3 bases; unmatched bases: 1. The CDR3 covers 12 residues. Per the germline V gene, CDR1 is GTSNPN and CDR2 is SVGIG (reference sequence). The CDR3 here is CAWSGTGYEQYF. The CDR3 DNA follows: TGTGCCTGGAGCGGGACAGGCTACGAGCAGTACTTC.

This sequence joins TRBV7-6 and TRBJ2-1; 7 nucleotides align to TRBD2. The CDR3 is 14 residues long. From germline, CDR1 is SGHVS and CDR2 FNYEAQ. V dropped 3 bases and J dropped 5; count of bases not matched to a gene: 4. The CDR3 spells CASSLLAANNEQFF. The CDR3 DNA is TGTGCCAGCAGCTTGCTAGCGGCAAACAATGAGCAGTTCTTC.

This clone was picked up a small number of times. The chain is built from TRBV29-1 and TRBJ2-1; TRBD2 aligns across 10 bases. V was clipped by 7 bases and J by 4 bases; unmatched bases: 7. In germline, CDR1 is SQVTM, CDR2 ANQGSEA. This CDR3 has 14 amino acids. The chain's CDR3 is CSDRLAGGYNEQFF. As DNA, the CDR3 is TGCAGCGACCGATTAGCGGGGGGTTACAATGAGCAGTTCTTC.

The chain links TRBV15 to TRBJ1-4; tentative D call: TRBD1 (5 bases). This CDR3 is built from 15 residues. Germline-derived CDR1 and CDR2 are LNHNV and YYDKDF (reference sequence). The V and J ends lost 7 bases and 5 bases respectively, with 17 bases between them. CDR3 nucleotides: TGTGCCACCACCTTACCCATGGGGGGAAATGAAAAACTGTTTTTT. Encoded protein: CATTLPMGGNEKLFF. Together with reference TRBV15 and TRBJ1-4, the CDR3 gives the full variable domain: DAMVIQNPRYQVTQFGKPVTLSCSQTLNHNVMYWYQQKSSQAPKLLFHYYDKDFNNEADTPDNFQSRRPNTSFCFLDIRSPGLGDTAMYLCATTLPMGGNEKLFFGSGTQLSVL.

This chain links TRBV29-1 with TRBJ1-1; TRBD1 matches 9 bases. The CDR3 length is 13 residues. With V trimmed by 6 bases and J by 2 bases, 4 bases remained unmatched. Germline V lookup: CDR1 SQVTM, CDR2 ANQGSEA. CDR3 in amino acids: CSVGTGLNTEAFF. The CDR3 DNA reads TGCAGCGTAGGGACAGGGCTTAACACTGAAGCTTTCTTT.